The 32 T cell receptor beta chains below all came from one sample that was sequenced in a study of identical twins. TCRdb re-called the 5' RACE reads through MiXCR, storing one row per CDR3 protein. The sample gives about 160,000 distinct CDR3 sequences, approximately 3.5% of which show up once; 8% to 8.5% is in the top ten. The sample was memory T cells sorted from blood. These receptors were obtained from a man in his late teens or twenties in good health.

This clonotype was seen many times. V is TRBV5-1 and J is TRBJ1-1; D not resolved. Germline CDR1 reads SGHRS; CDR2 reads YFSETQ. The CDR3 runs to 13 residues. The V end lost 9 bases, the J end lost 0 bases, and 12 bases lay between the germline ends. CDR3 sequence (DNA): TGCGCCACAAAAGCGGGGTTGAACACTGAAGCTTTCTTT. This sequence encodes CATKAGLNTEAFF.

This clonotype was detected ten times or more. The chain uses TRBV10-3 and TRBJ2-1; D is unresolved. CDR1 and CDR2 (germline): ENHRY, SYGVKD. The CDR3 length is 14 residues. V dropped 0 bases and J dropped 6 bases, with 9 bases sitting between them. CDR3 in amino acids: CAISESYSGNEQFF. CDR3 in DNA: TGTGCCATCAGTGAGTCGTATTCGGGCAATGAGCAGTTCTTC.

In DNA, the CDR3 is TGTGCCAGCTTGGGACCCTTTTCGAACAATGAGCAGTTCTTC. Its translation: CASLGPFSNNEQFF. This chain joins TRBV18 and TRBJ2-1; D might be TRBD1 or TRBD2, each matching 5 bases. CDR3 length: 14 residues. Trimming pared 7 bases from V and 5 bases from J, leaving 15 bases between. Germline loops: CDR1 KGHSH, CDR2 LQKENI.

In its sample, this clonotype was seen many times. V usage is TRBV3-1 and J usage is TRBJ2-3; D is undetermined. The CDR3 extends over 11 amino acids. Germline lookup yields CDR1 LGHDT and CDR2 YNNKEL (reference sequence). Trimming cost V 9 bases and J 5 bases, with 9 bases left between them. The DNA for the CDR3 is TGTGCCAGTAAAGGGATAGATACGCAGTATTTT. Its translation is CASKGIDTQYF.

This clonotype was seen repeatedly, ten times or more. The chain employs TRBV15 and TRBJ2-5; possible D gene TRBD2, 6 bases. The CDR3 loop spans 13 amino acids. Germline V gene data show CDR1 as LNHNV and CDR2 as YYDKDF (reference sequence). V was clipped by 8 bases and J by 2 bases, with 12 bases between them. The CDR3: CATCPGVQETQYF. The CDR3 region has the DNA TGTGCCACCTGCCCGGGGGTGCAAGAGACCCAGTACTTC.

The rearrangement joins TRBV18 to TRBJ2-5; 10 bases match TRBD1. Germline V CDR1 and CDR2: KGHSH, LQKENI. J gave up 5 bases and V 0 bases, and 6 bases lay outside the gene matches. The CDR3 loop spans 16 amino acids. CDR3 loop: CASSPPWDRGRETQYF. The CDR3 nucleotides are TGTGCCAGCTCACCACCGTGGGACAGGGGTCGGGAGACCCAGTACTTC. The full variable domain, completed using reference TRBV18 and TRBJ2-5, is NAGVMQNPRHLVRRRGQEARLRCSPMKGHSHVYWYRQLPEEGLKFMVYLQKENIIDESGMPKERFSAEFPKEGPSILRIQQVVRGDSAAYFCASSPPWDRGRETQYFGPGTRLLVL.

There are many counts of this clonotype. The chain is built from TRBV7-9 and TRBJ1-4, with unresolved D. The CDR3 covers 13 residues. V was trimmed by 1 base and J by 7 bases, leaving 7 bases between them. Germline V gene sequence: CDR1 SEHNR, CDR2 FQNEAQ (reference sequence). CDR3 in amino acids: CASSLENGEKLFF. CDR3 nucleotides: TGTGCCAGCAGCTTAGAAAATGGTGAAAAACTGTTTTTT.

In its sample, this clonotype was seen many times. This chain links TRBV12-3 or TRBV12-4 with TRBJ2-5; D is uncertain. V dropped 6 bases and J dropped 4 bases, with 12 bases sitting between them. This CDR3 is built from 13 residues. The CDR3 coding sequence is TGTGCCAGCAGAACGGACCTTTCAGAGACCCAGTACTTC. It encodes CASRTDLSETQYF.

The chain employs TRBV18 and TRBJ2-2; 8 positions match TRBD2. The CDR3 is made up of 16 amino acids. Germline V gene data show CDR1 as KGHSH and CDR2 as LQKENI. Trimming took 6 bases from V and 0 from J; bases not matched to a gene: 6. The CDR3 DNA follows: TGTGCCAGCTCTCGAGGTAGCGGGGCGAACACCGGGGAGCTGTTTTTT. This sequence encodes CASSRGSGANTGELFF.

This clonotype occurred many times. This CDR3 reads CASSSTTILREQYV. For the CDR3, the DNA is TGCGCCAGCAGCTCCACAACCATACTGAGAGAGCAGTACGTC. The chain is built from TRBV5-1 and TRBJ2-7, with unresolved D. V was pared by 3 bases and J by 7 bases, with 17 bases between. CDR3 length: 14 amino acids. The germline CDR1 and CDR2 sequences are SGHRS and YFSETQ.

This clonotype was counted many times. The rearrangement joins TRBV28 to TRBJ2-3; D remains ambiguous. The germline gives CDR1 MDHEN, CDR2 SYDVKM. Trimming took 6 bases from V and 1 from J, leaving 14 bases between them. The CDR3 runs 15 residues. The DNA for the CDR3 is TGTGCCAGCAGCCACCCATCTACTGGCACAGATACGCAGTATTTT. Amino acids: CASSHPSTGTDTQYF.

The chain carries TRBV6-2 or TRBV6-3 and TRBJ2-3; D uncertain. The germline V gene has CDR1 MNHEY and CDR2 SVGEGT. The CDR3 is 16 residues long. Deletions cut 2 bases from V and 0 bases from J, with 12 bases between. CDR3 bases: TGTGCCAGCAGTTACGTCTATGGCGGTAGCACAGATACGCAGTATTTT. Translation gives CASSYVYGGSTDTQYF.

This clonotype was counted at least ten times. The chain uses TRBV30 and TRBJ2-2, with 9 bases that match TRBD1. CDR1 is GTSNPN, CDR2 SVGIG, per germline (reference sequence). J gave up 3 bases and V 1 base, and 3 bases lay outside the gene matches. The CDR3 has 15 residues. CDR3 loop: CAWSGRDRDTGELFF. In nucleotides, the CDR3 is TGTGCCTGGAGTGGCCGGGACAGGGACACCGGGGAGCTGTTTTTT.

This clonotype was found many times. This rearrangement joins TRBV7-2 to TRBJ2-2, with a possible D match to TRBD1 (6 bases). The CDR3 contains 16 residues. V lost 2 bases and J lost 0, with 10 bases in between. Per the germline V gene, CDR1 is SGHTA and CDR2 is FQGNSA. The CDR3 sequence is CASSLMGHPNTGELFF. The DNA of the CDR3 is TGTGCCAGCAGCTTAATGGGACACCCGAACACCGGGGAGCTGTTTTTT. Full variable domain (outside the CDR3, taken from reference TRBV7-2 and TRBJ2-2): GAGVSQSPSNKVTEKGKDVELRCDPISGHTALYWYRQSLGQGLEFLIYFQGNSAPDKSGLPSDRFSAERTGGSVSTLTIQRTQQEDSAVYLCASSLMGHPNTGELFFGEGSRLTVL.

This clonotype was observed at least ten times. The J gene is TRBJ2-7, the V gene TRBV2; TRBD1 agrees at 8 bases. Trimming removed 2 bases from V and 2 bases from J; junction bases left unmatched: 2. Germline V gene data show CDR1 as SNHLY and CDR2 as FYNNEI. CDR3 length: 14 residues. The DNA of the CDR3 is TGTGCCAGCAGTGAACAGGGGGCGACCTACGAGCAGTACGTC. This gives the protein CASSEQGATYEQYV.

This clonotype came up a few times. The V gene is TRBV4-1, the J gene TRBJ1-5, with D possibly matching TRBD1 (6 bases). V lost 4 bases, J lost 6 bases, and 13 bases lay in between. This CDR3 comprises 14 residues. Germline loops: CDR1 MGHRA, CDR2 YSYEKL. The CDR3 spells CASSRGGGGQPQHF. The CDR3 nucleotides read TGCGCCAGCAGCCGCGGCGGGGGCGGTCAGCCCCAGCATTTT.

At least ten counts were recorded for this clonotype. The V gene is TRBV14, the J gene TRBJ2-3; D tentatively fits TRBD1 or TRBD2 (6 bases each). The CDR3 contains 16 residues. Germline-derived CDR1 and CDR2 are SGHDN and FVKESK. V lost 4 bases, J lost 0 bases, and 14 bases lay in between. DNA for the CDR3: TGTGCCAGCAGCCGGGGGGCCGTCGGAAGCACAGATACGCAGTATTTT. Protein sequence: CASSRGAVGSTDTQYF.

Concerning this clonotype itself: The conserved closing phenylalanine or tryptophan is absent in this CDR3, likely reflecting a read error. The chain is built from TRBV4-3 and TRBJ2-3; D call uncertain. This CDR3 has 16 amino acids. CDR1 and CDR2 from the germline V gene are LGHNA and YSLEER. CDR3 nucleotides: TGCGCCCGCAGCCAAGAAAAGGAGACCCGCACAGATACGCAGTATGCT. This gives the protein CARSQEKETRTDTQYA.

This clonotype appeared many times. The gene calls are TRBV7-6 and TRBJ2-1; weak D call: TRBD1 (5 bases). The CDR3 extends over 15 amino acids. V lost 4 bases and J 6 bases, leaving 16 bases between the germline ends. Germline CDR1 reads SGHVS; CDR2 reads FNYEAQ. The CDR3 reads CASSSPGRRGNEQFF. CDR3 bases: TGTGCCAGCAGCTCCCCTGGGCGTAGGGGCAATGAGCAGTTCTTC. Full variable domain (outside the CDR3, taken from reference TRBV7-6 and TRBJ2-1): GAGVSQSPRYKVTKRGQDVALRCDPISGHVSLYWYRQALGQGPEFLTYFNYEAQQDKSGLPNDRFSAERPEGSISTLTIQRTEQRDSAMYRCASSSPGRRGNEQFFGPGTRLTVL.

This clonotype was picked up many times. This chain uses TRBV20-1 with TRBJ2-7; 10 bases match TRBD2. The CDR3 has 13 residues. The V and J ends lost 6 bases and 3 bases, in that order; junction bases with no gene match: 5. CDR1 and CDR2 from the germline V gene are DFQATT and SNEGSKA (reference sequence). The CDR3 is CSAASGSGYEQYF. The CDR3 DNA reads TGCAGTGCCGCTAGCGGGAGTGGCTACGAGCAGTACTTC.

The sample holds many counts of this clonotype. The CDR3 sequence is CASSYSRNSFATNEKLFF. In DNA, the CDR3 is TGTGCCAGCAGTTACTCGAGGAACAGCTTTGCTACTAATGAAAAACTGTTTTTT. This sequence joins TRBV6-5 and TRBJ1-4; no firm D call. The CDR3 sequence is 18 residues long. Trimming pared 0 bases from V and 2 bases from J, leaving 16 bases between. CDR1 is MNHEY, CDR2 SVGAGI, per germline.

This clonotype was seen many times. The V gene is TRBV20-1, the J gene TRBJ2-5, with TRBD2 as a possible D gene (6 bases). The V gene lost 4 bases and the J gene lost 1 base, with 16 bases spanning the gap. The CDR3 is 15 amino acids. Germline lookup yields CDR1 DFQATT and CDR2 SNEGSKA (reference sequence). CDR3 nucleotides: TGCAGTGCTATGTGGGAGCGGGCTTCCCAAGAGACCCAGTACTTC. Its translation is CSAMWERASQETQYF.

The sample holds many counts of this clonotype. The rearrangement links TRBV7-9 to TRBJ1-2; 11 positions agree with TRBD1. The CDR3 spans 17 residues. The trim removed 4 bases at V and 5 bases at J, leaving 12 bases unmatched. The germline CDR1 and CDR2 sequences are SEHNR and FQNEAQ (reference sequence). CDR3 in amino acids: CASSSERDRGLEYGYTF. CDR3 in DNA: TGTGCCAGCAGCTCCGAGCGGGACAGGGGGTTGGAATATGGCTACACCTTC. The complete variable domain, with remaining parts taken from reference TRBV7-9 and TRBJ1-2, reads DTGVSQNPRHKITKRGQNVTFRCDPISEHNRLYWYRQTLGQGPEFLTYFQNEAQLEKSRLLSDRFSAERPKGSFSTLEIQRTEQGDSAMYLCASSSERDRGLEYGYTFGSGTRLTVV.

This clonotype was detected ten times or more. The rearrangement links TRBV11-2 to TRBJ2-3; D is unclear. This CDR3 is built from 16 residues. The germline CDR1 and CDR2 sequences are SGHAT and FQNNGV. V was clipped by 0 bases and J by 0 bases, with 10 bases between them. Here the CDR3 DNA reads TGTGCCAGCAGCTTAGAGGGGAAGACTAGCACAGATACGCAGTATTTT. Residues: CASSLEGKTSTDTQYF.

This clonotype was seen repeatedly, ten times or more. The gene calls are TRBV6-5 and TRBJ2-5; a possible D gene is TRBD2 (7 bases). Trimming pared 2 bases from V and 5 bases from J, leaving 21 bases between. Germline V gives CDR1 MNHEY, CDR2 SVGAGI. This CDR3 comprises 17 residues. CDR3 region: CASSYPKRGAFRETQYF. CDR3 bases: TGTGCCAGCAGTTACCCCAAACGGGGGGCTTTCAGGGAGACCCAGTACTTC.

This clonotype appeared a few times. The chain carries TRBV19 and TRBJ2-5, with D possibly being TRBD1 (6 bases). With 5 bases removed from V and 1 base from J, the gap between germline ends came to 11 bases. The CDR3 consists of 14 residues. The V gene's germline CDR1 is LNHDA and CDR2 SQIVND (reference sequence). This chain's CDR3 is CASSLGTIQETQYF. CDR3 sequence (DNA): TGTGCCAGTAGTCTTGGGACAATCCAAGAGACCCAGTACTTC.

The chain carries TRBV20-1 and TRBJ2-1; unclear D gene. With 1 base removed from V and 4 bases from J, the gap between germline ends came to 8 bases. Germline CDR1 DFQATT, CDR2 SNEGSKA (reference sequence). The CDR3 runs 13 residues. The CDR3 spells CSARGAGYNEQFF. CDR3 nucleotides: TGCAGTGCTAGAGGGGCTGGGTACAATGAGCAGTTCTTC.

This clonotype was seen repeatedly, ten times or more. The chain combines TRBV20-1 with TRBJ2-7; D possibly corresponds to TRBD2 (6 bases). CDR3 length: 14 residues. V dropped 3 bases and J dropped 4 bases, with 16 bases sitting between them. CDR1 is DFQATT and CDR2 is SNEGSKA in the germline V gene (reference sequence). The CDR3 DNA reads TGCAGTGCTAGGGTAACGGGAGTCGGATACGAGCAGTACTTC. Its translation is CSARVTGVGYEQYF.

This clonotype was seen ten or more times. In DNA, the CDR3 is TGCGCCAGCAGCTTGGCCGGGTGGGAGGTGTACTTC. This translates into CASSLAGWEVYF. This rearrangement joins TRBV5-1 to TRBJ2-7, with D possibly being TRBD2 (6 bases). Between the trimmed V and J ends, which lost 0 bases and 12 bases, there was a span of 13 bases. CDR3 length: 12 amino acids. Looked up from germline, CDR1 is SGHRS and CDR2 is YFSETQ.

There are many counts of this clonotype. The chain joins TRBV24-1 to TRBJ2-5; D is perhaps TRBD2 (6 bases). The ends were cut back, 3 bases at V and 0 bases at J, with 10 bases in the middle. The CDR3 spans 15 residues. From germline, CDR1 is KGHDR and CDR2 SFDVKD. This CDR3 is CATSDPGEYQETQYF. The CDR3 DNA sequence: TGTGCCACCAGTGATCCGGGGGAGTACCAAGAGACCCAGTACTTC.

J is TRBJ2-5 and V is TRBV7-9, with 10 bases lining up with TRBD1. The CDR3 runs 16 residues. CDR1 is SEHNR, CDR2 FQNEAQ, per germline (reference sequence). The V and J ends lost 1 base and 4 bases, in that order; junction bases with no gene match: 6. CDR3: CASSLGDRGGGETQYF. The CDR3 DNA sequence: TGTGCCAGCAGCTTAGGGGACAGGGGCGGAGGAGAGACCCAGTACTTC.

This clonotype was counted ten times or more. The chain is built from TRBV3-1 and TRBJ2-2, with TRBD2 as a possible D gene (5 bases). The germline CDR1 and CDR2 sequences are LGHDT and YNNKEL (reference sequence). The CDR3 consists of 14 residues. V was trimmed by 3 bases and J by 7 bases, leaving 12 bases between them. This chain's CDR3 is CASSHDPGSGELFF. DNA for the CDR3: TGTGCCAGCAGCCATGACCCGGGGAGCGGGGAGCTGTTTTTT.